This T cell receptor beta chain was obtained from a study of naive and memory T cell subsets. The beta constant-region primer was an equimolar mix of two oligonucleotides covering TRBC1 and TRBC2. The ligated cDNA underwent four PCR rounds using SP2 and nested alpha and beta constant-region primers. TCRdb called the UMI-ligation and nested PCR reads again in MiXCR, with one record for every CDR3 protein. Of more than 95,000 distinct CDR3 sequences detected, more than 12% appear once; the ten largest clones hold approximately 2.6%. Findings and caveats of the study: A few larger clonotypes appeared in naive repertoires, especially CD8, possibly memory cells re-expressing CD45RA. Gini index rose across naive, CM, EM and EMRA in CD4 and CD8.

On this clonotype: Its antigen is unknown.

From the second PCR step, alpha and beta chains were amplified apart. Trimming stripped 4 bases from V and 5 bases from J, with 12 bases between. CDR1 is MNHEY and CDR2 is SMNVEV in the germline V gene (reference sequence). This CDR3 spans 13 amino acids. The sequencing input was naive CD8+ T cells from blood. The source is a human donor in good health. This rearrangement joins TRBV27 to TRBJ2-7, with D uncertain. The CDR3 bases are TGTGCCAGCAGTTACAGTAGTACCCACGAGCAGTACTTC. This translates into CASSYSSTHEQYF.